The 28 T cell receptor beta chains reported below all come from one sample, sequenced in a study of blood T cell repertoires in COVID-19 (dated by TCRdb to 2018 to 2021). Receptors were amplified or captured by the immunoSEQ multiplex PCR assay. In TCRdb, the immuneACCESS table is reduced to in-frame sequences with V and J assigned. These tables do not hold every clone; where another copy was compared, an unresolved V gene accounts for under half, and the others remain unexplained. The sample table lists more than 95,000 clones, 82% of them with a count of one. The ten largest account for roughly 5% of the sample. Sequences were obtained from peripheral blood. The receptor set was obtained from a man in his fifties or sixties with acute or convalescent COVID-19.

This clone was detected once. This sequence joins TRBV29-1 and TRBJ1-1; maybe TRBD1 (5 bases). V lost 4 bases to trimming and J lost 0 bases, with 9 bases between them. The germline gives CDR1 SQVTM, CDR2 ANQGSEA. There are 13 residues in the CDR3. CDR3 bases: TGCAGCGTTGTGGGGCAGATGAACACTGAAGCTTTCTTT. This translates into CSVVGQMNTEAFF.

With respect to this clone: The sample has other DNA sequences that encode this CDR3 too. The V call is TRBV5-1, the J call TRBJ1-1, with 7 bases lining up with TRBD1. Germline CDR1 is SGHRS and CDR2 is YFSETQ. Trimming at V came to 1 base and at J to 4 bases, leaving 1 base not matched to a gene. This CDR3 is built from 13 residues. In DNA form, the CDR3 reads TGCGCCAGCAGCTTGCAGGGGGGCACTGAAGCTTTCTTT. Protein product: CASSLQGGTEAFF.

The chain couples TRBV5-4 to TRBJ2-6; D gene unclear. V was cut by 3 bases and J by 2 bases, with 6 bases left in between. The CDR3 spans 14 residues. The V gene's germline CDR1 is SGHNT and CDR2 YYREEE (reference sequence). CDR3 residues: CASSSYAGANVLTF. The CDR3, as DNA: TGTGCCAGCAGCTCTTATGCTGGGGCCAACGTCCTGACTTTC.

V usage is TRBV7-2 and J usage is TRBJ1-2; D unclear. Germline CDR1 is SGHTA and CDR2 is FQGNSA. V shed 1 base and J shed 4 bases, with 10 bases lying between them. The CDR3 covers 14 residues. The CDR3 DNA sequence: TGTGCCAGCAGCTTAGACCCGGTTAGCTATGGCTACACCTTC. Amino acids: CASSLDPVSYGYTF.

V is TRBV2 and J is TRBJ2-3, with TRBD2 identical over 13 bases. The CDR3 totals 15 residues. V lost 4 bases, J lost 8 bases, and 6 bases stayed unmatched. Looked up from germline, CDR1 is SNHLY and CDR2 is FYNNEI. Here the CDR3 DNA reads TGTGCCAGCAGTGGTGAGGGACTAGCGGGATCTACGCAGTATTTT. Translation: CASSGEGLAGSTQYF.

V and J are TRBV9 and TRBJ2-3; D ambiguous. Trimming shortened V by 3 bases and J by 2 bases, and 13 bases separated the two germline ends. Germline CDR1 is SGDLS and CDR2 is YYNGEE. This CDR3 is 15 amino acids long. The CDR3 loop reads CASSALGANTDTQYF. The CDR3 DNA reads as TGTGCCAGCAGCGCCCTAGGCGCCAACACAGATACGCAGTATTTT.

A single count supports this clone. This chain uses TRBV10-1 with TRBJ2-7; possible D gene TRBD2, 7 bases. V dropped 2 bases and J dropped 8 bases, with 22 bases sitting between them. This CDR3 comprises 16 residues. CDR1 and CDR2 (germline): WNHNN, SYGVQD (reference sequence). CDR3 in DNA: TGCGCCAGCAGTGAGAGCACGGGGGGCCCAGCAACCAAGCAGTACTTC. Its protein product is CASSESTGGPATKQYF.

The chain uses TRBV9 and TRBJ2-1; no definite D call. The CDR3 runs 15 residues. V was clipped by 0 bases and J by 2 bases, with 9 bases between them. Per the germline V gene, CDR1 is SGDLS and CDR2 is YYNGEE. Here the CDR3 reads CASSVEESPYNEQFF. CDR3 nucleotide sequence: TGTGCCAGCAGCGTAGAAGAGAGCCCCTACAATGAGCAGTTCTTC.

The chain combines TRBV2 with TRBJ1-5; a possible D gene is TRBD1 (5 bases). V lost 6 bases, J lost 0 bases, and 12 bases lay in between. Per the germline V gene, CDR1 is SNHLY and CDR2 is FYNNEI. This CDR3 contains 15 residues. The CDR3 sequence: CASRKTEYSNQPQHF. CDR3 in DNA: TGTGCCAGCAGAAAGACAGAGTATAGCAATCAGCCCCAGCATTTT.

The chain employs TRBV5-4 and TRBJ2-7; D perhaps matches TRBD2 (7 bases). The CDR3 covers 14 residues. V lost 4 bases to trimming and J lost 2 bases, with 13 bases between them. Germline V lookup: CDR1 SGHNT, CDR2 YYREEE (reference sequence). The CDR3 sequence is CASSPGGGPYEQYF. The CDR3 DNA is TGTGCCAGCAGCCCTGGGGGGGGCCCCTACGAGCAGTACTTC.

This rearrangement joins TRBV18 to TRBJ2-5; TRBD2 aligns across 12 bases. The CDR3 consists of 16 residues. Germline-derived CDR1 and CDR2 are KGHSH and LQKENI. V shed 1 base and J 2 bases; nucleotides not matched to a gene: 2. CDR3 nucleotides: TGTGCCAGCTCACCACGAGGGACTAGCGGGCAAGAGACCCAGTACTTC. Protein: CASSPRGTSGQETQYF.

The chain couples TRBV12-5 to TRBJ1-2; a possible D gene is TRBD1 (6 bases). The CDR3 extends over 13 amino acids. The V gene's germline CDR1 is LGHNT and CDR2 FRNRAP. V shed 6 bases and J shed 8 bases, with 16 bases lying between them. The CDR3 coding sequence is TGTGCTAGTGGCTTACAACAGGGTGGGGGCTACACCTTC. Translation: CASGLQQGGGYTF. Combining the CDR3 with reference TRBV12-5 and TRBJ1-2 gives the whole variable domain DARVTQTPRHKVTEMGQEVTMRCQPILGHNTVFWYRQTMMQGLELLAYFRNRAPLDDSGMPKDRFSAEMPDATLATLKIQPSEPRDSAVYFCASGLQQGGGYTFGSGTRLTVV.

This rearrangement joins TRBV19 to TRBJ1-1; 8 bases agree with TRBD1. Germline CDR1 LNHDA, CDR2 SQIVND (reference sequence). The junction had 5 bases not matched to a gene; V was cut back by 1 base and J by 4 bases. The CDR3 has 15 residues. The chain's CDR3 is CASSIGQGAATEAFF. The CDR3, as DNA: TGTGCCAGTAGTATAGGTCAGGGGGCGGCCACTGAAGCTTTCTTT.

This clone turned up a few times. This chain joins TRBV21-1 and TRBJ1-2. TRBV21-1 is termed a pseudogene. The CDR3 contains 15 residues. CDR3 coding DNA: TGTGCCAGCACCCCTCGGACGGGTAAAGAGGGTGGCTACACCTTC. Protein sequence: CASTPRTGKEGGYTF.

The gene calls are TRBV28 and TRBJ2-7; 10 positions match TRBD2. The V gene end was trimmed by 3 bases and the J gene end by 0 bases; junction bases not matched to a gene: 2. The CDR3 runs to 15 residues. The germline CDR1 and CDR2 sequences are MDHEN and SYDVKM. The CDR3 DNA reads TGTGCCAGCAGTTTTAGCGGGAGGATCTCCTACGAGCAGTACTTC. It codes for CASSFSGRISYEQYF.

This clone was found once. This rearrangement joins TRBV2 to TRBJ2-2; D not resolved. The V gene lost 11 bases and the J gene lost 0 bases, with 10 bases spanning the gap. This CDR3 spans 13 amino acids. The germline CDR1 and CDR2 sequences are SNHLY and FYNNEI. The CDR3 nucleotides read TGTGCCGGCAAGCATTCGAACACCGGGGAGCTGTTTTTT. Its protein is CAGKHSNTGELFF.

This chain connects TRBV3-1 (or the pseudogene TRBV3-2) to TRBJ2-7; 7 nucleotides agree with TRBD2. The V segment lost 4 bases and the J segment 6 bases; nucleotides outside the gene matches: 6. CDR1 LGHDT and CDR2 YNNKEL come from the germline V gene (reference sequence). There are 13 residues in the CDR3. This CDR3 reads CASSLLAEGEQYF. In nucleotides, the CDR3 is TGTGCCAGCAGCCTCCTAGCGGAAGGCGAGCAGTACTTC.

The chain combines TRBV3-1 (or the pseudogene TRBV3-2) with TRBJ1-4; D uncertain. Trimming took 3 bases from V and 8 from J, leaving 13 bases between them. CDR3 length: 14 amino acids. Germline V gene data show CDR1 as LGHDT and CDR2 as YNNKEL (reference sequence). The CDR3 region is CASSQILYGEKLFF. The CDR3 DNA is TGTGCCAGCAGCCAGATTTTGTATGGCGAAAAACTGTTTTTT.

This chain uses TRBV3-1 (or the pseudogene TRBV3-2) with TRBJ1-1; a weak D match, TRBD1 (5 bases). V lost 2 bases and J lost 5, with 12 bases in between. The germline V gene encodes CDR1 LGHDT and CDR2 YNNKEL (reference sequence). The CDR3 is 14 amino acids. In DNA form, the CDR3 reads TGTGCCAGCAGCCAACCCCTCGGGGGGACTGAAGCTTTCTTT. This gives the protein CASSQPLGGTEAFF.

This chain joins TRBV4-3 and TRBJ2-1; unclear D gene. Trimming took off 1 base at V and 8 bases at J, with 15 bases between the two ends. This CDR3 comprises 15 residues. In germline, CDR1 is LGHNA, CDR2 YSLEER. The CDR3 reads CASSQGFAGGYEQFF. CDR3 sequence (DNA): TGCGCCAGCAGCCAAGGATTCGCCGGCGGTTATGAGCAGTTCTTC.

The V and J genes are TRBV19 and TRBJ1-6; D is unresolved. In germline, CDR1 is LNHDA, CDR2 SQIVND (reference sequence). Trimming stripped 7 bases from V and 10 bases from J, with 17 bases between. This CDR3 spans 14 amino acids. The CDR3 sequence: CASNGVTRRSPLHF. CDR3 nucleotide sequence: TGTGCCAGTAACGGGGTGACACGACGGTCACCCCTCCACTTT.

The chain employs TRBV7-2 and TRBJ2-6, with D tentatively TRBD2 (6 bases). V was shortened by 4 bases and J by 2 bases, with 9 bases between the two germline ends. CDR3 length equals 15 residues. The germline gives CDR1 SGHTA, CDR2 FQGNSA. The CDR3 sequence is CASSSSGPGANVLTF. In DNA, the CDR3 is TGTGCCAGCAGCTCAAGCGGGCCTGGGGCCAACGTCCTGACTTTC.

This clone was found once. The rearrangement uses TRBV5-1 and TRBJ2-7, with D maybe TRBD1 (5 bases). The CDR3 sequence is 15 residues long. Looked up from germline, CDR1 is SGHRS and CDR2 is YFSETQ. Deletions cut 0 bases from V and 0 bases from J, with 10 bases between. The CDR3 sequence is CASSLGQGFSYEQYF. CDR3 coding DNA: TGCGCCAGCAGCTTGGGGCAGGGTTTCTCCTACGAGCAGTACTTC.

Here the CDR3 reads CASSTTGTGGYNEQFF. For the CDR3, the DNA is TGTGCCAGCTCAACGACCGGGACAGGGGGTTACAATGAGCAGTTCTTC. This chain links TRBV18 with TRBJ2-1; 11 nucleotides match TRBD1. Germline CDR1 is KGHSH and CDR2 is LQKENI. CDR3 size: 16 residues. V lost 5 bases, J lost 4 bases, and 7 bases stayed unmatched. The variable domain in full, completed from reference TRBV18 and TRBJ2-1, reads NAGVMQNPRHLVRRRGQEARLRCSPMKGHSHVYWYRQLPEEGLKFMVYLQKENIIDESGMPKERFSAEFPKEGPSILRIQQVVRGDSAAYFCASSTTGTGGYNEQFFGPGTRLTVL.

The rearrangement uses TRBV6-4 and TRBJ2-7, with unresolved D. CDR1 is MRHNA, CDR2 SNTAGT, per germline. There are 16 residues in the CDR3. The V gene lost 0 bases and the J gene lost 0 bases, with 12 bases spanning the gap. The CDR3 DNA is TGTGCCAGCAGTGACTCAGGTGCGGAAAGCTCCTACGAGCAGTACTTC. The encoded protein is CASSDSGAESSYEQYF.

The chain carries TRBV2 and TRBJ1-4; D gene ambiguous. The CDR3 spans 10 residues. Between the trimmed V and J ends, which lost 8 bases and 10 bases, there was a span of 8 bases. Germline V gene lookup returns CDR1 SNHLY and CDR2 FYNNEI. In nucleotides, the CDR3 is TGTGCCAGCGAGGGAGGAAAACTGTTTTTT. This encodes CASEGGKLFF.

This rearrangement joins TRBV6-5 to TRBJ2-5; TRBD1 is a possible D gene (6 bases). The CDR3 covers 13 residues. V lost 5 bases and J 1 base, leaving 8 bases between the germline ends. Germline V CDR1 and CDR2: MNHEY, SVGAGI. The CDR3 sequence is CASSHRVQETQYF. The CDR3 coding sequence is TGTGCCAGCAGTCACAGGGTCCAAGAGACCCAGTACTTC.

The chain is built from TRBV10-1 and TRBJ2-6, with TRBD1 matching over 9 bases. The CDR3 has 15 amino acids. V lost 10 bases and J lost 3; bases outside the gene matches: 7. Germline V CDR1 and CDR2: WNHNN, SYGVQD (reference sequence). CDR3 in DNA: TGCGCCACTGGGACAGGGCAAGGTGGGGCCAACGTCCTGACTTTC. Residues: CATGTGQGGANVLTF.